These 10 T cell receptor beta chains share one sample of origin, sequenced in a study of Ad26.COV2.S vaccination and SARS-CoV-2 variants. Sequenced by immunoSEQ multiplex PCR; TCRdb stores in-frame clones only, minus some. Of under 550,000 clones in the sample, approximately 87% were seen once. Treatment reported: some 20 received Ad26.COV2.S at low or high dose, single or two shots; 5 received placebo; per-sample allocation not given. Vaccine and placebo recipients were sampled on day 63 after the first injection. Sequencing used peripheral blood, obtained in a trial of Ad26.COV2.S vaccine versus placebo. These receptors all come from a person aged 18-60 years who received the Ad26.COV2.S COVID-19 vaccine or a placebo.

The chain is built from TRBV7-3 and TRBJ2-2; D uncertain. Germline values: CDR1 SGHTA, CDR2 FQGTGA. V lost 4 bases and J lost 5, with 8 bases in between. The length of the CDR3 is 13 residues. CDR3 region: CASSSLITGELFF. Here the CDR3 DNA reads TGTGCCAGCAGCTCCCTAATTACCGGGGAGCTGTTTTTT.

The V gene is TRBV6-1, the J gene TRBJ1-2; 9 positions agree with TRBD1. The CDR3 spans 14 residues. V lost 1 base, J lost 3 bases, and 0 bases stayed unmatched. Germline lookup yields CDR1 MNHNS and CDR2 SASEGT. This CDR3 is CASSEGDRDYGYTF. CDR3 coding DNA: TGTGCCAGCAGTGAAGGGGACAGGGACTATGGCTACACCTTC.

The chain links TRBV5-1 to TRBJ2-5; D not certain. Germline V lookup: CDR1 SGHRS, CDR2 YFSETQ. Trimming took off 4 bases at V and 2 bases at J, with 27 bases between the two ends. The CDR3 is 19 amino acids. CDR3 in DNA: TGCGCCAGCAGCCGTACGCTATCAAGGGTACCGCAATATCAAGAGACCCAGTACTTC. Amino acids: CASSRTLSRVPQYQETQYF.

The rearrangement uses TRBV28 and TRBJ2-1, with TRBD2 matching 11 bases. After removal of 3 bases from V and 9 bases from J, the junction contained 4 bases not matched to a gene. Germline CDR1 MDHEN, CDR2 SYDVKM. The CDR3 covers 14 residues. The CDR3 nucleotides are TGTGCCAGCAGTTTTAGACTAGCGGGGTCTGAGCAGTTCTTC. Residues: CASSFRLAGSEQFF.

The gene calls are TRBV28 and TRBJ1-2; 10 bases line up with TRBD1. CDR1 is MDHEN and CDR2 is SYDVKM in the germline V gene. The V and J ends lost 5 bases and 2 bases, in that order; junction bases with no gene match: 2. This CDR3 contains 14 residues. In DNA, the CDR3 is TGTGCCAGCAGTGACAGGGGGCTGAACTATGGCTACACCTTC. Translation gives CASSDRGLNYGYTF.

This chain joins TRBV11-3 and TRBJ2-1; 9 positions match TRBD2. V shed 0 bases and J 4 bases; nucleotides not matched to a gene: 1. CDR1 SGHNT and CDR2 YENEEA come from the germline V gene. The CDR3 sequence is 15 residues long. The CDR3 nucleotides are TGTGCCAGCAGCTTAGAGACTAGCGGTTACAATGAGCAGTTCTTC. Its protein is CASSLETSGYNEQFF. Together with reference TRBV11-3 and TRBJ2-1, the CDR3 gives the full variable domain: EAGVVQSPRYKIIEKKQPVAFWCNPISGHNTLYWYLQNLGQGPELLIRYENEEAVDDSQLPKDRFSAERLKGVDSTLKIQPAELGDSAVYLCASSLETSGYNEQFFGPGTRLTVL.

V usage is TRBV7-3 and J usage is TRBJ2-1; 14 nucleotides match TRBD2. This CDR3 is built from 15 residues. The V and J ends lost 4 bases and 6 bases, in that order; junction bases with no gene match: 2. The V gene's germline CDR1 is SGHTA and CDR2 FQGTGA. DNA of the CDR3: TGTGCCAGCAGCTGGGGACTAGCGGGGGCCAATGAGCAGTTCTTC. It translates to CASSWGLAGANEQFF.

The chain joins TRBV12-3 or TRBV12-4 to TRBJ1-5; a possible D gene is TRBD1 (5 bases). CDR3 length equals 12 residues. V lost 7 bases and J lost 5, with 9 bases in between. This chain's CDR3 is CASTWGDQPQHF. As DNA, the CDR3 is TGTGCCAGCACTTGGGGGGATCAGCCCCAGCATTTT.

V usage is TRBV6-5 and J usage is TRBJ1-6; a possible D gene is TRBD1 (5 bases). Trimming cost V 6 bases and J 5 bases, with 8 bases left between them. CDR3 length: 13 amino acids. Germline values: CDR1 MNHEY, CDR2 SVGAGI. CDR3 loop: CASSRGDNSPLHF. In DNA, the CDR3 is TGTGCCAGCAGCCGGGGGGATAATTCACCCCTCCACTTT.

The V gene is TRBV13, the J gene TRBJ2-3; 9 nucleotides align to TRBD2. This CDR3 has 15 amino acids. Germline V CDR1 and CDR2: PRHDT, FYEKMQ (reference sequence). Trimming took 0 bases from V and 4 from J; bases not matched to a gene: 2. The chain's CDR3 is CASSLGGLAPDTQYF. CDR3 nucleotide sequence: TGTGCCAGCAGCTTAGGGGGACTAGCCCCAGATACGCAGTATTTT.